This TCR beta chain was recovered during a study of a mutant IDH1 vaccine in newly diagnosed glioma. TCRdb's copy holds only in-frame clones and misses some; the assay was immunoSEQ multiplex PCR. This table has around 65,000 clones, around 83% appearing once. As to time point: week 47, end of study. In the vaccine, a single dose held 300 ug of the mutant IDH1 20-mer peptide, along with topical imiquimod. This clone is a singleton in its sample. Its antigen is unknown. This CDR3 region has 12 residues. V lost 6 bases and J 9 bases, leaving 9 bases between the germline ends. Germline V gives CDR1 MNHEY, CDR2 SVGAGI.

This TCR was recovered from a young man with glioma. V and J are TRBV6-5 and TRBJ1-6; D perhaps matches TRBD1 (5 bases). This specimen consisted of PBMCs, obtained from a glioma patient whose treatment included an IDH1 peptide vaccine. This CDR3 reads CASRETVSPLHF. The DNA of the CDR3 is TGTGCCAGCAGGGAGACAGTTTCACCCCTCCACTTT.